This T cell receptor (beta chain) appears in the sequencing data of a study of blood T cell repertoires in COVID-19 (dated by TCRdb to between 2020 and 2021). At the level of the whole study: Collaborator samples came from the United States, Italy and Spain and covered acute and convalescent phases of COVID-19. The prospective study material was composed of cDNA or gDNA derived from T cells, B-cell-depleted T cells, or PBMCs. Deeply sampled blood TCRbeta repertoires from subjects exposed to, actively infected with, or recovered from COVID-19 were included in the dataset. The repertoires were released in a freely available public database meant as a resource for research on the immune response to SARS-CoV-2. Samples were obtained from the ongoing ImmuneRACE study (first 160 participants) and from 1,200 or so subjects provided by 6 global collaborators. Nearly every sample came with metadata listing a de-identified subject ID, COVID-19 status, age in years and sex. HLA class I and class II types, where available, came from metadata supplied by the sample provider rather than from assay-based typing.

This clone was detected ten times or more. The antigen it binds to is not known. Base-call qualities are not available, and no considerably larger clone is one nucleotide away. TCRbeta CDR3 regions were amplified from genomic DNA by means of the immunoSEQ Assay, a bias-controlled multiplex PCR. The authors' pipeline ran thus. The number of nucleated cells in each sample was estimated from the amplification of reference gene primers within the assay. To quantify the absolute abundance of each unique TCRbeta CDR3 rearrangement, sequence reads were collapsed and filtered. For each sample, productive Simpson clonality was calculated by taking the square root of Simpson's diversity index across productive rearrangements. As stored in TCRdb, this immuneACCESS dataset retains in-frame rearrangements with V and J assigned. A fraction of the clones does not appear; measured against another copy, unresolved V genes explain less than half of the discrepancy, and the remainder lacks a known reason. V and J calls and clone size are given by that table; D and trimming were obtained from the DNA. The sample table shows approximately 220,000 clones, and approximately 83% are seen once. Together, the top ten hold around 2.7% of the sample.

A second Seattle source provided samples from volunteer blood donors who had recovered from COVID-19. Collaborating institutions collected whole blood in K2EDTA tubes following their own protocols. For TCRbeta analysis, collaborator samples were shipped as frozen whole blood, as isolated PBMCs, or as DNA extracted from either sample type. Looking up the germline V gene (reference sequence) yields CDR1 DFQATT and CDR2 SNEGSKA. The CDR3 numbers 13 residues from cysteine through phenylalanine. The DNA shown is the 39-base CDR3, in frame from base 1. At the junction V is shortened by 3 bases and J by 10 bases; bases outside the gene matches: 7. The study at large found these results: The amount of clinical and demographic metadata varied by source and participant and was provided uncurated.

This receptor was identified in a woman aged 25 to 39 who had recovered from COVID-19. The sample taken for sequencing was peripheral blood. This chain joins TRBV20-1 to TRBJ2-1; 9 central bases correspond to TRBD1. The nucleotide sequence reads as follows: TGCAGTGCTAGTCACAGGGGGCGTGAGGAGCAGTTCTTC. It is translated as CSASHRGREEQFF.